The 24 T cell receptor beta chains below were found in one sample sequenced in a study of T-cell reconstitution after alpha-beta-depleted transplantation in children. This sample's TCRbeta library carried unique molecular identifier barcodes. TCRdb re-derived calls from the PCR reads in MiXCR, one entry per CDR3 protein. This sample yields 500,000 to 600,000 distinct CDR3 sequences, of which roughly 18% are seen a single time; 3% to 4% belongs to the top ten. Sequences were derived from PBMCs from the stem cell graft donor, sampled from the stem cell graft. The receptors stem from a human donor who donated a stem cell graft to a child with acute lymphoblastic leukemia.

The CDR3 spells CASSGQGAMGDTQYF. The DNA for the CDR3 is TGTGCCAGCAGTGGACAGGGGGCAATGGGGGATACGCAGTATTTT. The rearrangement joins TRBV6-1 to TRBJ2-3; TRBD1 agrees at 10 bases. Per germline, CDR1 MNHNS and CDR2 SASEGT. The V gene end was trimmed by 4 bases and the J gene end by 6 bases; junction bases not matched to a gene: 7. The CDR3 totals 15 residues.

This clonotype came up a few times. The V gene is TRBV5-1, the J gene TRBJ2-1; 7 bases are a match to TRBD2. The germline gives CDR1 SGHRS, CDR2 YFSETQ. The CDR3 totals 12 residues. The V gene end was trimmed by 5 bases and the J gene end by 10 bases; junction bases not matched to a gene: 6. In nucleotides, the CDR3 is TGCGCCAGCAGGGAGCGGGGCTGGGAGCAGTTCTTC. Encoded protein: CASRERGWEQFF.

This clonotype was detected only a few times. The rearrangement uses TRBV27 and TRBJ2-7, with unresolved D. With 1 base removed from V and 7 bases from J, the gap between germline ends came to 11 bases. CDR3 length: 13 residues. The germline V gene has CDR1 MNHEY and CDR2 SMNVEV (reference sequence). CDR3 sequence (DNA): TGTGCCAGCAGTTTATTTGCAGGAAGAGAGCAGTACTTC. Protein sequence: CASSLFAGREQYF.

The V and J genes are TRBV30 and TRBJ2-7; 10 nucleotides match TRBD1. Germline CDR1 and CDR2: GTSNPN and SVGIG (reference sequence). The ends lost 4 bases at V and 2 bases at J; junction bases unmatched: 8. This CDR3 comprises 15 residues. The CDR3 nucleotides are TGTGCCTGGAAGCCCCCGGGACAGGGGACCTACGAGCAGTACTTC. Translated, it gives CAWKPPGQGTYEQYF.

J is TRBJ2-7 and V is TRBV10-3; the match to TRBD1 covers 8 bases. Germline V gene sequence: CDR1 ENHRY, CDR2 SYGVKD. V was clipped by 6 bases and J by 1 base; unmatched bases: 5. The CDR3 contains 14 residues. In nucleotides, the CDR3 is TGTGCCATCAGCCCTGACAGGGGATCCTACGAGCAGTACTTC. Its protein product is CAISPDRGSYEQYF.

This clonotype has only a few counts. V usage is TRBV27 and J usage is TRBJ1-5; D remains unclear. Germline V gene sequence: CDR1 MNHEY, CDR2 SMNVEV (reference sequence). There are 17 residues in the CDR3. V lost 2 bases, J lost 0 bases, and 14 bases lay in between. CDR3 in DNA: TGTGCCAGCAGTTTACGCCCTGGACGGTATAGCAATCAGCCCCAGCATTTT. Protein sequence: CASSLRPGRYSNQPQHF.

V is TRBV20-1 and J is TRBJ2-3; 12 nucleotides agree with TRBD2. Germline trimming cut 5 bases from V and 5 bases from J; bases unmatched to any gene: 17. The length of the CDR3 is 18 residues. Looked up from germline, CDR1 is DFQATT and CDR2 is SNEGSKA (reference sequence). This CDR3 reads CSAPSPSGRARRKDTQYF. The CDR3 DNA follows: TGCAGTGCTCCATCTCCTAGCGGGAGGGCCAGGAGGAAAGATACGCAGTATTTT.

This clonotype has just a few counts. V and J are TRBV24-1 and TRBJ2-1; D is undetermined. There are 15 residues in the CDR3. Germline assignment: CDR1 KGHDR and CDR2 SFDVKD. Deletions cut 5 bases from V and 0 bases from J, with 10 bases between. The CDR3, as DNA: TGTGCCACCAGTGTGAGAGTAAACTCCTACAATGAGCAGTTCTTC. Residues: CATSVRVNSYNEQFF.

This clonotype was observed a handful of times. The rearrangement joins TRBV30 to TRBJ2-7; D may be TRBD2 (6 bases). Germline assignment: CDR1 GTSNPN and CDR2 SVGIG (reference sequence). The ends were cut back, 2 bases at V and 3 bases at J, with 8 bases in the middle. The CDR3 has 12 residues. The CDR3 nucleotides are TGTGCCTGGAGTTGGGGGGACTACGAGCAGTACTTC. Translated: CAWSWGDYEQYF.

V is TRBV24-1 and J is TRBJ2-5; TRBD2 is a possible D gene (6 bases). With 1 base removed from V and 5 bases from J, the gap between germline ends came to 22 bases. Germline V gives CDR1 KGHDR, CDR2 SFDVKD. The CDR3 is 18 residues long. The CDR3 DNA reads TGTGCCACCAGTGATTTCTCTCAGGGTGGAGGGGCACGGGAGACCCAGTACTTC. Protein: CATSDFSQGGGARETQYF.

This clonotype was recorded a few times. The chain uses TRBV6-5 and TRBJ2-2; possibly TRBD2 for D (6 bases). The V and J ends lost 0 bases and 1 base respectively, with 12 bases between them. CDR3 length: 17 amino acids. Germline V gene sequence: CDR1 MNHEY, CDR2 SVGAGI. The CDR3 sequence: CASSYSNRGGNTGELFF. Here the CDR3 DNA reads TGTGCCAGCAGTTACTCGAACCGGGGAGGGAACACCGGGGAGCTGTTTTTT.

The rearrangement uses TRBV10-2 and TRBJ1-1, with 7 bases matching TRBD1. The J segment lost 1 base and the V segment lost 6 bases, leaving 5 bases of the junction unmatched. CDR1 is WSHSY and CDR2 is SAAADI in the germline V gene. The CDR3 has 14 amino acids. The CDR3 sequence: CASRRDSSNTEAFF. For the CDR3, the DNA is TGCGCCAGCAGAAGGGACAGCTCGAACACTGAAGCTTTCTTT.

This clonotype was seen only a few times. V and J are TRBV12-3 or TRBV12-4 and TRBJ2-1; 9 nucleotides match TRBD1. The CDR3 sequence is 14 residues long. The CDR3 loop reads CANGAGTGSNEQFF. In DNA, the CDR3 is TGTGCAAATGGCGCAGGGACAGGGTCCAATGAGCAGTTCTTC.

This clonotype was detected only once. The chain combines TRBV5-6 with TRBJ1-1, with D unresolved. Germline V CDR1 and CDR2: SGHDT, YYEEEE. The CDR3 sequence is 13 residues long. V was pared by 4 bases and J by 10 bases, with 17 bases between. DNA for the CDR3: TGTGCCAGCAGCACCCAGGCGACGGCCCCAGCTTTCTTT. Its translation: CASSTQATAPAFF. The whole variable domain, filled in from reference TRBV5-6 and TRBJ1-1, reads DAGVTQSPTHLIKTRGQQVTLRCSPKSGHDTVSWYQQALGQGPQFIFQYYEEEERQRGNFPDRFSGHQFPNYSSELNVNALLLGDSALYLCASSTQATAPAFFGQGTRLTVV.

This clonotype was recorded once. The chain is built from TRBV7-9 and TRBJ2-1, with D hard to call. This CDR3 comprises 13 residues. Trimming took off 4 bases at V and 2 bases at J, with 6 bases between the two ends. Germline V gene lookup returns CDR1 SEHNR and CDR2 FQNEAQ (reference sequence). DNA for the CDR3: TGTGCCAGCAGCTACGACACCTACAATGAGCAGTTCTTC. Translation: CASSYDTYNEQFF.

The chain has TRBV5-1 and TRBJ1-1; 8 bases fit TRBD1. The junction had 8 bases not matched to a gene; V was cut back by 2 bases and J by 8 bases. In germline, CDR1 is SGHRS, CDR2 YFSETQ. CDR3 length: 14 residues. In DNA form, the CDR3 reads TGCGCCAGCAGCTTAATTACAGGGGGGACGGAAGCTTTCTTT. It encodes CASSLITGGTEAFF. Full variable domain (outside the CDR3, taken from reference TRBV5-1 and TRBJ1-1): KAGVTQTPRYLIKTRGQQVTLSCSPISGHRSVSWYQQTPGQGLQFLFEYFSETQRNKGNFPGRFSGRQFSNSRSEMNVSTLELGDSALYLCASSLITGGTEAFFGQGTRLTVV.

This clonotype was seen a handful of times. The rearrangement uses TRBV24-1 and TRBJ2-4; 9 bases match TRBD2. The CDR3 consists of 17 residues. V shed 7 bases and J 1 base; nucleotides not matched to a gene: 10. Per the germline V gene, CDR1 is KGHDR and CDR2 is SFDVKD. CDR3 loop: CATRALAGVRAKNIQYF. Here the CDR3 DNA reads TGTGCCACCAGGGCTTTAGCGGGAGTGCGGGCCAAAAACATTCAGTACTTC.

This clonotype was detected only a few times. The chain recombines TRBV6-5 with TRBJ2-5; D is ambiguous. Germline loops: CDR1 MNHEY, CDR2 SVGAGI. V lost 4 bases and J lost 3, with 9 bases in between. The CDR3 runs 13 residues. This chain's CDR3 is CASSWSWEETQYF. CDR3 DNA sequence: TGTGCCAGCAGTTGGTCGTGGGAAGAGACCCAGTACTTC.

The rearrangement uses TRBV12-3 or TRBV12-4 and TRBJ1-6; 11 bases match TRBD1. J gave up 8 bases and V 8 bases, and 5 bases lay outside the gene matches. The CDR3 has 14 amino acids. CDR3 DNA sequence: TGTGCCAGCGGACAGGGGGCTTTGTATTCACCCCTCCACTTT. This codes for CASGQGALYSPLHF.

The chain joins TRBV10-3 to TRBJ2-7; TRBD2 matches 9 bases. Germline lookup yields CDR1 ENHRY and CDR2 SYGVKD. The CDR3 runs 14 residues. Trimming took 8 bases from V and 5 from J; bases not matched to a gene: 10. This CDR3 is CAIRSGRSVHEQYF. CDR3 coding DNA: TGTGCCATCCGGAGCGGGAGGTCCGTACACGAGCAGTACTTC.

The chain couples TRBV5-1 to TRBJ2-3; tentative D call: TRBD1 (5 bases). Germline CDR1 reads SGHRS; CDR2 reads YFSETQ. V was shortened by 0 bases and J by 5 bases, with 22 bases between the two germline ends. This CDR3 is built from 18 residues. As DNA, the CDR3 is TGCGCCAGCAGCTTGGAGGTTGGGGCAGGGCCCTTCGAAGATACGCAGTATTTT. Protein sequence: CASSLEVGAGPFEDTQYF.

The chain joins TRBV7-6 to TRBJ2-1, with 10 bases fitting TRBD2. This CDR3 has 17 residues. The germline gives CDR1 SGHVS, CDR2 FNYEAQ. The V gene end was trimmed by 1 base and the J gene end by 1 base; junction bases not matched to a gene: 4. The CDR3 region is CASSLVGSGRSYNEQFF. The DNA of the CDR3 is TGTGCCAGCAGCTTAGTCGGTAGCGGGAGGTCCTACAATGAGCAGTTCTTC.

V is TRBV18 and J is TRBJ2-4; no clear D gene. The V end was cut by 5 bases, the J end by 3 bases, with 8 bases between. The CDR3 consists of 13 residues. In germline, CDR1 is KGHSH, CDR2 LQKENI. The CDR3 is CASSESIKNIQYF. In DNA form, the CDR3 reads TGTGCCAGCTCAGAAAGCATCAAAAACATTCAGTACTTC.

The chain joins TRBV20-1 to TRBJ2-1; D may be TRBD1 or TRBD2 (7 bases each). Trimming shortened V by 5 bases and J by 6 bases, and 23 bases separated the two germline ends. Germline V gene sequence: CDR1 DFQATT, CDR2 SNEGSKA (reference sequence). This CDR3 is 16 amino acids long. The CDR3 DNA is TGCAGTGCTCCTTCACTATTTGGCAGGGGGGGCAATGAGCAGTTCTTC. Amino acid sequence: CSAPSLFGRGGNEQFF.